This T cell receptor (beta chain) was obtained from a study of vaccination and CD4 T cells after COVID-19. Study at large: Spike peptides, overlapping and drawn from SARS-CoV-2, HCoV-NL63, HCoV-OC43 and HCoV-229E, were used to stimulate cells. Findings and limits, study-wide: A nonsignificant rise from roughly 22 to 38 was seen in the median number of SARS-CoV-2-reactive clonotypes.

This CDR3 is built from 15 residues. Germline values: CDR1 MGHDK, CDR2 SYGVNS. V lost 3 bases and J lost 6, with 14 bases in between. As regards this clonotype: The antigen is unknown.

The Oncomine TCR Beta short-read assay generated sequence data from the DNA of cultured CD4+ T cells. TCRdb analysed the PCR reads with MiXCR anew, one entry per CDR3 protein. The sample comprises about 9,300 distinct CDR3 sequences, 45% to 65% of which are singletons, and roughly 18% rests with the top ten. Treatment: approximately nine-day PBMC culture with coronavirus spike peptide pools or control peptides (ViraFEST assay). Alongside about 10 IU/ml IL-2 and roughly 9.9 ug/ml peptide pools, PBMCs were cultured at some 2.1 million per well. The source material was CD4+ T cells from blood, cultured in vitro. This TCR was sampled from a human donor who had recovered from COVID-19. This rearrangement joins TRBV25-1 to TRBJ1-4; tentative D call: TRBD1 (5 bases). The CDR3 DNA reads TGTGCCAGCAGTGACCCGTTCGGGGACCATGAAAAACTGTTTTTT. Protein sequence: CASSDPFGDHEKLFF.